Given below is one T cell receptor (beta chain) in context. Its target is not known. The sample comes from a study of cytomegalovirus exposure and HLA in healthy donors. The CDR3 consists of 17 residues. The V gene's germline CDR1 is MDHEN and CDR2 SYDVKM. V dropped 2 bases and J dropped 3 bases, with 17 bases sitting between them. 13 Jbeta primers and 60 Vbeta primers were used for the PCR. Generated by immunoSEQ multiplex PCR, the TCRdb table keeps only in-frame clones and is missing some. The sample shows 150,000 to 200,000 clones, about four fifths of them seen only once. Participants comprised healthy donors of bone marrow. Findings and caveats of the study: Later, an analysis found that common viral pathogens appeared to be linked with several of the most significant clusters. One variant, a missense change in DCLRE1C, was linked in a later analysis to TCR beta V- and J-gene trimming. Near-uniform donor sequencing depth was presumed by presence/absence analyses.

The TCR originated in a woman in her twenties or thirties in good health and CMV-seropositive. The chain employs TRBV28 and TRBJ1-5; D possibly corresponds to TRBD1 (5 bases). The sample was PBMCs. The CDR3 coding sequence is TGTGCCAGCAGTTTAAGGAGCGGAGGGACTTTCAATCAGCCCCAGCATTTT. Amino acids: CASSLRSGGTFNQPQHF.